This T cell receptor beta chain was identified during a study of blood T cells in healthy people across ages. Donors were systemically healthy Caucasian individuals from Russia aged about 6 to 95 years. The use of a sample-barcoded 5' primer and a J-beta primer mix characterized a second PCR of roughly 6 to 11 cycles. Individual samples furnished no less than 2.5 million CDR3-containing paired-end reads apiece. MiXCR, run by TCRdb on the 5' RACE reads, gives a single entry per CDR3 protein. This sample yields hundreds of thousands of distinct CDR3 sequences, of which about 61% are seen a single time; roughly 26% belongs to the top ten. Study-level results: Estimated diversity, derived from one million T cells, was regarded as an underestimate. A greater number of naive CD4+ cells and higher diversity distinguished long-lived donors from aged donors.

Note on this clonotype: Its antigen is currently unknown.

V lost 0 bases and J 6 bases, leaving 17 bases between the germline ends. The CDR3 is 15 amino acids. Germline CDR1 and CDR2: SQVTM and ANQGSEA. The receptor comes from a man aged 40-49 years in good health. Sequencing used blood. This chain uses TRBV29-1 with TRBJ1-2; no definite D call. The CDR3 nucleotides read TGCAGCGTTGAAGATCTTAGTCGGGGAATGCATGGCTACACCTTC. Its translation: CSVEDLSRGMHGYTF.